This T cell receptor (beta chain) was captured in a study of beta chain features in type 1 diabetes. Study context: The number of sorted cells examined across all samples was some 100 million. The study's findings and limits: Type 1 diabetes patients had fewer VDJ junction insertions and more deletions.

About this clone itself: Its antigen is undetermined.

The study reverse transcribed the entire isolated RNA, so it sequenced expressed TCRB transcripts. The protocol was immunoSEQ multiplex PCR, while the TCRdb copy is restricted to in-frame clones and leaves out a portion. The sample includes 970,000 or so clones, under 20% of them seen just once. Material: naive CD4+ T cells from blood. The TCR originated in a woman younger than 35 in good health.

CDR3: CASSKTSGRETQYF. The CDR3 DNA reads TGTGCCAGCAGCAAAACTAGCGGGAGAGAGACCCAGTACTTC. The chain is built from TRBV9 and TRBJ2-5; 11 positions agree with TRBD2. The V gene end was trimmed by 4 bases and the J gene end by 4 bases; junction bases not matched to a gene: 3. This CDR3 region has 14 residues. Looked up from germline, CDR1 is SGDLS and CDR2 is YYNGEE.